These 10 T cell receptor beta chains were sequenced from one sample in a study of radiation and T cells in renal cell carcinoma. Time point in this sample: blood 4 weeks post-SBRT, at nephrectomy. Treatment reported: 15 Gy SBRT to primary tumor, nephrectomy 4 weeks later. Sequenced by immunoSEQ multiplex PCR; TCRdb stores in-frame clones only, minus some. Of approximately 83,000 clones in the sample, around four fifths are singletons; the top ten hold approximately 9.6%. This material consisted of blood, taken from a patient whose treatment included radiotherapy and nephrectomy. The receptors derive from a man in his fifties with renal cell carcinoma.

The chain combines TRBV30 with TRBJ2-1; TRBD2 matches 10 bases. The CDR3 runs to 17 residues. The trim removed 1 base at V and 0 bases at J, leaving 6 bases unmatched. CDR1 is GTSNPN, CDR2 SVGIG, per germline (reference sequence). CDR3 in amino acids: CAWSGHPSGSSYNEQFF. DNA for the CDR3: TGTGCCTGGAGTGGTCACCCTAGCGGGAGCTCCTACAATGAGCAGTTCTTC.

The chain joins TRBV7-6 to TRBJ1-6; D ambiguous. Trimming cost V 5 bases and J 5 bases, with 19 bases left between them. Germline CDR1 is SGHVS and CDR2 is FNYEAQ. The CDR3 sequence is 17 residues long. The CDR3 loop reads CASSPYPIARNNSPLHF. Here the CDR3 DNA reads TGTGCCAGCAGCCCCTATCCCATCGCACGGAATAATTCACCCCTCCACTTT.

The V call is TRBV7-9, the J call TRBJ1-4, with TRBD1 identical over 9 bases. J was trimmed by 6 bases and V by 10 bases; bases with no gene match: 6. The germline CDR1 and CDR2 sequences are SEHNR and FQNEAQ (reference sequence). This CDR3 spans 13 amino acids. CDR3 protein: CATQTGGDEKLFF. The CDR3 DNA reads TGTGCCACCCAGACAGGGGGGGATGAAAAACTGTTTTTT. Full variable domain (missing parts from reference TRBV7-9 and TRBJ1-4): DTGVSQNPRHKITKRGQNVTFRCDPISEHNRLYWYRQTLGQGPEFLTYFQNEAQLEKSRLLSDRFSAERPKGSFSTLEIQRTEQGDSAMYLCATQTGGDEKLFFGSGTQLSVL.

This rearrangement joins TRBV27 to TRBJ2-5; 8 nucleotides match TRBD2. The CDR3 loop spans 14 amino acids. The V gene's germline CDR1 is MNHEY and CDR2 SMNVEV (reference sequence). V was clipped by 4 bases and J by 6 bases; unmatched bases: 7. DNA of the CDR3: TGTGCCAGCAGTTCCATAGCGGGAATTAAGACCCAGTACTTC. Translated, it gives CASSSIAGIKTQYF.

Regarding this clone: The junction departs from the called germline gene at one end, perhaps through a read error. V is TRBV5-1 and J is TRBJ2-7, with TRBD1 matching 9 bases. CDR1 is SGHRS and CDR2 is YFSETQ in the germline V gene. This CDR3 is built from 16 residues. For the CDR3, the DNA is TGCGCCAGCAGCCTCAGGGCCGGGACAGGGACCCCGGGGCAGTCCTTC. This gives the protein CASSLRAGTGTPGQSF.

This sequence joins TRBV7-8 and TRBJ1-1, with D unresolved. Trimming took 4 bases from V and 1 from J, leaving 13 bases between them. This CDR3 has 15 amino acids. In germline, CDR1 is SGHVS, CDR2 FQNEAQ. CDR3 protein: CASSSRALGNTEAFF. In nucleotides, the CDR3 is TGTGCCAGCAGCTCCCGGGCACTGGGGAACACTGAAGCTTTCTTT.

There are a few counts of this clone. The J gene is TRBJ1-1, the V gene TRBV30; no definite D call. Germline V CDR1 and CDR2: GTSNPN, SVGIG (reference sequence). The CDR3 spans 13 residues. The V gene lost 3 bases and the J gene lost 2 bases, with 10 bases spanning the gap. CDR3 DNA sequence: TGTGCCTGGAGAGGGCAGGTTAACACTGAAGCTTTCTTT. This translates into CAWRGQVNTEAFF.

The chain employs TRBV28 and TRBJ2-7; TRBD2 matches 11 bases. Trimming removed 2 bases from V and 2 bases from J; junction bases left unmatched: 17. Germline CDR1 and CDR2: MDHEN and SYDVKM. CDR3 length: 20 residues. In DNA, the CDR3 is TGTGCCAGCAGTTTACCAGTGGGTAGCGGGAGGGCCTCCAGGCCCTACGAGCAGTACTTC. Its translation is CASSLPVGSGRASRPYEQYF.

V is TRBV5-1 and J is TRBJ1-4; D gene uncertain. Trimming pared 2 bases from V and 2 bases from J, leaving 7 bases between. From germline, CDR1 is SGHRS and CDR2 YFSETQ. This CDR3 spans 14 amino acids. The CDR3 DNA follows: TGCGCCAGCAGCTTTAGCCCGACTAATGAAAAACTGTTTTTT. Translation: CASSFSPTNEKLFF.

The chain is built from TRBV29-1 and TRBJ1-1; D gene unclear. From germline, CDR1 is SQVTM and CDR2 ANQGSEA. The germline V and J ends were trimmed by 3 bases and 3 bases, with 14 bases remaining between them. The CDR3 length is 14 residues. CDR3 in amino acids: CSVDEALTDTEAFF. In DNA, the CDR3 is TGCAGCGTTGATGAAGCCCTTACGGACACTGAAGCTTTCTTT.